This paragraph reports one T cell receptor (beta chain). Its recognized antigen is unknown. Base qualities are not recorded, but no much larger clone differs from it by a single base. The data derive from a study of OX40 agonist ivuxolimab in advanced cancers. For context, the study as a whole: Ivuxolimab was an agonistic, fully human IgG2 monoclonal antibody directed against OX40 (CD134), a costimulatory receptor. The paper reports the monotherapy dose-escalation portion (N of about 51 patients) of the phase I ivuxolimab trial. Partial responses occurred in three dose-escalation patients, of whom one had hepatocellular carcinoma and two had cutaneous melanoma. Among the roughly 52 dose-escalation patients, approximately 20 had hepatocellular carcinoma, 15 or so melanoma, 9 renal cell carcinoma and 9 head and neck cancer. In the dose-escalation cohort, about four fifths of patients were male, and the mean age was roughly 60 years with a range of roughly 23 to 90. Patients were allowed to have had prior anti-PD-1, anti-PD-L1 or anti-CTLA-4 therapy, and 40% to 45% of the dose-escalation patients had previously received checkpoint inhibitors. The purpose of peripheral TCRbeta sequencing was to test whether ivuxolimab changed TCR sequence diversity and led to clonal T-cell expansion. Intravenous ivuxolimab was administered to patients every 2 weeks at six dose levels: 0.01, 0.1, 0.3, 1.5, 3 and 10 mg/kg. Points the paper makes about the study in general: After ivuxolimab, more expanded clones were found on average in CD8+ T cells than in CD4+ T cells. Antigen specificity was not determined for the clonally expanded peripheral T cells. In partial responders in the 0.1-3.0 mg/kg groups, normalized peripheral clonal expansion was found to be among the lowest, especially among CD8+ T cells. At doses from 0.1 to 3.0 mg/kg, clonal expansion was seen in both CD4+ and CD8+ blood T cells between baseline and week 6. Low levels of normalized T-cell clonal expansion were also seen in some nonresponding patients.

Genomic DNA was extracted from sorted cells for sequencing of the TCRbeta CDR3 region. TCRbeta CDR3 regions were sequenced using the immunoSEQ Assay. TCRdb's version of the immuneACCESS table is confined to in-frame rearrangements and falls short of the full clone set. An unresolved V gene accounts for under half of the shortfall where checked; the remainder is of unknown origin. The sample table contains 40,000 to 45,000 clones; only one count was recorded for about 80% of them. Roughly 4% of the sample goes to the ten largest clones. Reading from cysteine to phenylalanine, the CDR3 counts 15 amino acids. The sequence is cut down to CDR3 DNA, 45 bases in frame from base 1. At the junction V is shortened by 6 bases and J by 1 base, with 14 bases in between. Sequences SGHNT (CDR1) and YENEEA (CDR2) are obtained from the germline V gene. Patients with autoimmune disease history or receiving systemic immunosuppression were excluded from the trial. In every dose cohort, peripheral blood was drawn for TCR sequencing at baseline, cycle 4 day 1, and cycle 7 day 1. The samples were taken from a phase I, first-in-human, multicenter, open-label dose-escalation trial of ivuxolimab. Adults with locally advanced or metastatic melanoma, renal cell, hepatocellular, or head and neck squamous cell carcinoma were enrolled in the trial. Before TCR sequencing, CD4+ and CD8+ T cells were separately sorted from peripheral blood.

The receptor's source is an adult with an advanced solid tumor such as melanoma, head and neck, liver or kidney cancer. This chain is built from TRBV11-3 and TRBJ2-3; the D segment might be TRBD1 or TRBD2, since each matches 6 bases. The source was CD4+ or CD8+ T cells sorted from blood, collected in a trial of the OX40 agonist ivuxolimab. The DNA reads as follows: TGTGCCAGCAGTCCAGGGGTAGCGGGCACAGATACGCAGTATTTT. This gives the protein CASSPGVAGTDTQYF.